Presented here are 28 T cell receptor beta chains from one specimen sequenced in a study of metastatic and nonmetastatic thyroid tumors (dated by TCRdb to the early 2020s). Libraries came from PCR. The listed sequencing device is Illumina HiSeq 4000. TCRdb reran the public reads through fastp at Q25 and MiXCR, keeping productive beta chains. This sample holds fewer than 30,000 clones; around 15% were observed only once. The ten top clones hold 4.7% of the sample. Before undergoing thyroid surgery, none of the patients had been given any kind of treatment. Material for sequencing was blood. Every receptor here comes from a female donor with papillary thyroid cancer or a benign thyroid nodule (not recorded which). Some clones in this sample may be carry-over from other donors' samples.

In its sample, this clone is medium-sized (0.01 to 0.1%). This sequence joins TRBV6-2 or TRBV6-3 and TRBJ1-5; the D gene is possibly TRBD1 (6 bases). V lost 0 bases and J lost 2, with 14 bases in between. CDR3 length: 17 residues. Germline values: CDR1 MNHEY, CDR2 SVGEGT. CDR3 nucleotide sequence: TGTGCCAGCAGTTACTCTGGGGGGCCAGGGGGCAATCAGCCCCAGCATTTT. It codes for CASSYSGGPGGNQPQHF.

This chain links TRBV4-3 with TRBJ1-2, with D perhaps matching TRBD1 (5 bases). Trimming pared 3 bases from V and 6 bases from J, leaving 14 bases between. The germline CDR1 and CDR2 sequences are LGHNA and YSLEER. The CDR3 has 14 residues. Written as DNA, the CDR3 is TGCGCCAGCAGCCACCCCCGGGGGGGGGATGGCTACACCTTC. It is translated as CASSHPRGGDGYTF.

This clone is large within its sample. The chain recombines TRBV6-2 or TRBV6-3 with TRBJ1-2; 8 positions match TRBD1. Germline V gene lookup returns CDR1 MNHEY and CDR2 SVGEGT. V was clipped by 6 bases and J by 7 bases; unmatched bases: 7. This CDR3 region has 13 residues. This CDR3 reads CASRRDRLGGYTF. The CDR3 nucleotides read TGTGCCAGCAGACGGGACAGGTTGGGTGGCTACACCTTC.

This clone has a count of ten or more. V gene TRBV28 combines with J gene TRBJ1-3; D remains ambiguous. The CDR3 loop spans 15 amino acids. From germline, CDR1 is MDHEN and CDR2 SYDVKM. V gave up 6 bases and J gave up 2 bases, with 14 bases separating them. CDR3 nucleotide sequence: TGTGCCAGCAGATCGAAGGGTTACACTGGAAACACCATATATTTT. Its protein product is CASRSKGYTGNTIYF.

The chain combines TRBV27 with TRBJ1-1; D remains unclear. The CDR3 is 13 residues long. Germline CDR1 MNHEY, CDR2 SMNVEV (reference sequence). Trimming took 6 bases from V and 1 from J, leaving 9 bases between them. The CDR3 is CASSLWGNTEAFF. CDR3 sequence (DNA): TGTGCCAGCAGCCTTTGGGGGAACACTGAAGCTTTCTTT.

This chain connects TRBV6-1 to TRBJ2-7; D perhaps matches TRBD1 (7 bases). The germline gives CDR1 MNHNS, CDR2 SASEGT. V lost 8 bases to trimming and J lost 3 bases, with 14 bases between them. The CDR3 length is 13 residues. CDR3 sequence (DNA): TGTGCCAGCCTGGAGGGACAGTACTACGAGCAGTACTTC. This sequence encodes CASLEGQYYEQYF.

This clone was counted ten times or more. The CDR3 nucleotides read TGTGCCAGCACAGACACGTACGTGTGGAACACTGAAGCTTTCTTT. Its protein is CASTDTYVWNTEAFF. The chain has TRBV4-2 and TRBJ1-1, with D uncertain. V was clipped by 7 bases and J by 1 base, with 16 bases between them. This CDR3 has 15 amino acids. Germline CDR1 is LGHNA and CDR2 is YNFKEQ.

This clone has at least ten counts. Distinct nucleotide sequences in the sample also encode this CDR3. For the CDR3, the DNA is TGTGCCAGCAGGAACCCAGGGGGAGACTATGGCTACACCTTC. This sequence encodes CASRNPGGDYGYTF. V gene TRBV6-1 combines with J gene TRBJ1-2; 7 nucleotides agree with TRBD1. Trimming removed 6 bases from V and 3 bases from J; junction bases left unmatched: 7. This CDR3 is 14 amino acids long. CDR1 is MNHNS and CDR2 is SASEGT in the germline V gene.

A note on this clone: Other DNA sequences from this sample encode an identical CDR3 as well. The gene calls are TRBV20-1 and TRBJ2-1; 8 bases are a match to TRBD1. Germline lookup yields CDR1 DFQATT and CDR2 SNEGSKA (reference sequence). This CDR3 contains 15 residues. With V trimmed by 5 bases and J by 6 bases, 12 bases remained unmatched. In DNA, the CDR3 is TGCAGTGCTCCTCCCGCAGGACAGGGAGGCAATGAGCAGTTCTTC. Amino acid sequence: CSAPPAGQGGNEQFF.

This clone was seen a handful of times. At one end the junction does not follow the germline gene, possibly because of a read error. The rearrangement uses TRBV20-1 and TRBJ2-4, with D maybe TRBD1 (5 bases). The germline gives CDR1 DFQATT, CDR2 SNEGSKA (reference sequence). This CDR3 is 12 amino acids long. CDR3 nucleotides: TGCAGTGCTAAGGGGCAGATAAACATTCGGTACTTC. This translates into CSAKGQINIRYF.

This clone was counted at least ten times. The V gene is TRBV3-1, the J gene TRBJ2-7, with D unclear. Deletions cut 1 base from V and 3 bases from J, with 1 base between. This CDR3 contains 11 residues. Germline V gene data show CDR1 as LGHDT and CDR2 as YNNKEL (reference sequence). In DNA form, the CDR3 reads TGTGCCAGCAGCCAAGGCTACGAGCAGTACTTC. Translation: CASSQGYEQYF.

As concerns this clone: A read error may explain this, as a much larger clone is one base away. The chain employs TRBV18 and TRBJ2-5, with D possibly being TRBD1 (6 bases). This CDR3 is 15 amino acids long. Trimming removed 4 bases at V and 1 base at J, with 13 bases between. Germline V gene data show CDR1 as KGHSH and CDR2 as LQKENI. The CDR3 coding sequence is TGTGCCAGCTCACTGGGACACGCGACCCAAGAGACCCAGTACTTC. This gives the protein CASSLGHATQETQYF.

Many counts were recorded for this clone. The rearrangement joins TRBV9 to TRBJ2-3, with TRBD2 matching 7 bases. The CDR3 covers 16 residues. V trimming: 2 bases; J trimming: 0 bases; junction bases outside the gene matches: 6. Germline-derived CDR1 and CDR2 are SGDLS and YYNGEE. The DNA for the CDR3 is TGTGCCAGCAGCGTCTTTGCGGGGGAGAGCACAGATACGCAGTATTTT. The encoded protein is CASSVFAGESTDTQYF.

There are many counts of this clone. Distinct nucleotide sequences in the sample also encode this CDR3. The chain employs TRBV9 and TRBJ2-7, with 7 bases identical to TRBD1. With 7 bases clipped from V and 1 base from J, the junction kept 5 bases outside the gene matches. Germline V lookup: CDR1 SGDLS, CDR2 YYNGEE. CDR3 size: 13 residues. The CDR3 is CASGRGQSYEQYF. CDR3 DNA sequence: TGTGCCAGCGGACGGGGACAGTCCTACGAGCAGTACTTC.

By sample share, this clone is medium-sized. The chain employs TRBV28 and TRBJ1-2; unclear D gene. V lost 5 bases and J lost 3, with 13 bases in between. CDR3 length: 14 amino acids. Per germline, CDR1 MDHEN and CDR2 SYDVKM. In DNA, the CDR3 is TGTGCCAGCAGTCCCGGGATGGACTACTATGGCTACACCTTC. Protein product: CASSPGMDYYGYTF.

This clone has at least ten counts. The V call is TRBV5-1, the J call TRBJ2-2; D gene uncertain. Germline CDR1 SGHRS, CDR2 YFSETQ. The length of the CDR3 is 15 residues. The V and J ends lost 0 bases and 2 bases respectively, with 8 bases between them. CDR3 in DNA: TGCGCCAGCAGCTTGGACTGGGGTAACACCGGGGAGCTGTTTTTT. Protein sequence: CASSLDWGNTGELFF.

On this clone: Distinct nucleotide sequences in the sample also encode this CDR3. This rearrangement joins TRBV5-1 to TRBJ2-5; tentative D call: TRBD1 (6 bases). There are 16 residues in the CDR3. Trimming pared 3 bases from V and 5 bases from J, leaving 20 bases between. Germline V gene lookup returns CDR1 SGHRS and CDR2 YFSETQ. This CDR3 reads CASSSPDKLGGETQYF. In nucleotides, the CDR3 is TGCGCCAGCAGCTCTCCAGATAAGCTAGGGGGTGAGACCCAGTACTTC.

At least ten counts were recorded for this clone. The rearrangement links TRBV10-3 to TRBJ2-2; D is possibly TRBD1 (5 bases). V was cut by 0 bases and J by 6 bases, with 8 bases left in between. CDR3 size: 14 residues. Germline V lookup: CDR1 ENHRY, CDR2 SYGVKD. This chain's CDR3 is CAISESGAPGELFF. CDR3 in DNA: TGTGCCATCAGTGAGTCAGGGGCGCCCGGGGAGCTGTTTTTT.

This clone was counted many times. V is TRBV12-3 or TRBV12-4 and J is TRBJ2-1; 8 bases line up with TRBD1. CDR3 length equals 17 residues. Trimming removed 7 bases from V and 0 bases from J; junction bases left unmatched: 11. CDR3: CASTSRTGISSYNEQFF. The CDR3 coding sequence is TGTGCCAGCACCTCCAGGACAGGGATAAGCTCCTACAATGAGCAGTTCTTC.

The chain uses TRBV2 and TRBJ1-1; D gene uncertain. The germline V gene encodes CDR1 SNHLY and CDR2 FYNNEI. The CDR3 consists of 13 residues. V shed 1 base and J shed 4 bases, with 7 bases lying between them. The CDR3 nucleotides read TGTGCCAGCAGTGAAGAAGGAGGCACTGAAGCTTTCTTT. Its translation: CASSEEGGTEAFF.

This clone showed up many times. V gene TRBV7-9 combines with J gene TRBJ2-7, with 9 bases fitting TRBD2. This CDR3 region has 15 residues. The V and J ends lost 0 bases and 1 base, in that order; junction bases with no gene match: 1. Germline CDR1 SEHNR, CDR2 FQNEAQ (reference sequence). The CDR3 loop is CASSLATSGSYEQYF. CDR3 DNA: TGTGCCAGCAGCTTAGCGACTAGCGGTTCCTACGAGCAGTACTTC.

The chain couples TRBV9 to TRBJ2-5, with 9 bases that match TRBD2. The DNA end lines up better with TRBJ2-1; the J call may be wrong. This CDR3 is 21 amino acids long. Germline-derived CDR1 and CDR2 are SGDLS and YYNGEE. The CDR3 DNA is TGTGCCAGCAGCTCAGGTCAGGATAGCGGGAGATATTTAGACTCCTACAATGAGCAGTTCTTC. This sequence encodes CASSSGQDSGRYLDSYNEQFF.

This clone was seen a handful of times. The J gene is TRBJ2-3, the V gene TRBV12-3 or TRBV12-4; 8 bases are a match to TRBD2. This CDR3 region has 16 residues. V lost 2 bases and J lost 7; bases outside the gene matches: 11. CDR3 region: CASSLSAGGPPYTQYF. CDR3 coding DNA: TGTGCCAGCAGTTTATCGGCGGGGGGTCCCCCATATACGCAGTATTTT.

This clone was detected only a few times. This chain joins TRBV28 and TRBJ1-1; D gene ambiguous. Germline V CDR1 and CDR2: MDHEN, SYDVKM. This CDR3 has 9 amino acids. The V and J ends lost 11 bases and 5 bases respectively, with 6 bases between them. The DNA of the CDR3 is TGTGCCGCGGGAACTGAAGCTTTCTTT. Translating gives CAAGTEAFF.

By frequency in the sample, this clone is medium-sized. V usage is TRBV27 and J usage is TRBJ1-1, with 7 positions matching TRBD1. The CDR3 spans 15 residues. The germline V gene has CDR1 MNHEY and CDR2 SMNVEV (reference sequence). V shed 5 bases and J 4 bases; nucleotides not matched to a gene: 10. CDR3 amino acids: CASSGYRGGATEAFF. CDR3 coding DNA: TGTGCCAGCAGTGGATACAGGGGAGGGGCCACTGAAGCTTTCTTT.

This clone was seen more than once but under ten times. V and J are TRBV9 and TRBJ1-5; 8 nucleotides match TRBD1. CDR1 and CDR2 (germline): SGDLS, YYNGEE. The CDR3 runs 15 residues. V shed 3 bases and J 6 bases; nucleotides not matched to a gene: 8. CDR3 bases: TGTGCCAGCAGCGGAGGGGCAGGGGGCAGTCAGCCCCAGCATTTT. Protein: CASSGGAGGSQPQHF.

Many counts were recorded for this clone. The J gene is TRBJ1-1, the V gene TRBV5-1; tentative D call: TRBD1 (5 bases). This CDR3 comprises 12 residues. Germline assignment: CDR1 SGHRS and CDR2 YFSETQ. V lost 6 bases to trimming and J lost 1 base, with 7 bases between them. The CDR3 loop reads CASKTENTEAFF. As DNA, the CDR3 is TGCGCCAGCAAGACAGAGAACACTGAAGCTTTCTTT.

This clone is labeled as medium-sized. CDR3 in DNA: TGTGCCAGCCGAAACATGGGCCTAGCGAACACCGGGGAGCTGTTTTTT. Translating gives CASRNMGLANTGELFF. This chain joins TRBV28 and TRBJ2-2; D is unclear. Per the germline V gene, CDR1 is MDHEN and CDR2 is SYDVKM. V was cut by 8 bases and J by 0 bases, with 16 bases left in between. The CDR3 is 16 amino acids.